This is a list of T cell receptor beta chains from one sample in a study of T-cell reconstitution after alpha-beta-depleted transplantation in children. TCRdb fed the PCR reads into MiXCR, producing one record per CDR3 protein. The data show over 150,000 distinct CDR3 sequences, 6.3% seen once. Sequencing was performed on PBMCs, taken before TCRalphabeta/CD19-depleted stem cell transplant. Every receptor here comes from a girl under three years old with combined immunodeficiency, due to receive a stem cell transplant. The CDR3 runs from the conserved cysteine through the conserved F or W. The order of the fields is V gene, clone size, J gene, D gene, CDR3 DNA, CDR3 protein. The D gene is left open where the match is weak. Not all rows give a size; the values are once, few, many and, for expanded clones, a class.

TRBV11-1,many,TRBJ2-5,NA,TGTGCCAGCAGCTTATCGGTTTTGATAGCGGCCCCAACGGGAGAGACCCAGTACTTC,CASSLSVLIAAPTGETQYF
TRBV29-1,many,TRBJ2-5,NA,TGCGGAACGGGGTTAAGCTCTAAGAGAACCCAGTACTTC,CGTGLSSKRTQYF
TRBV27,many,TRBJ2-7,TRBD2,TGTGCCAGCAGTCTCGGGACTAGCGGGAGGGGCGAGCAGTACTTC,CASSLGTSGRGEQYF
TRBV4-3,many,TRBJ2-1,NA,TGCGCCAGCAGCCAAGATACTAGTTATAATGAGCAGTTCTTC,CASSQDTSYNEQFF
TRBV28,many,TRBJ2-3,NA,TGTGCCAGCAGTTCGACAGGCGCTAGCACAGATACGCAGTATTTT,CASSSTGASTDTQYF
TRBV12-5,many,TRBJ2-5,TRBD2,TGTGCTAGTGGTCCAGGGACTAGTCAAGAGACCCAGTACTTC,CASGPGTSQETQYF
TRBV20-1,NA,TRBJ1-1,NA,TGCAGTGCTAGGGGAGAAAACACTGAAGCTTTCTTT,CSARGENTEAFF
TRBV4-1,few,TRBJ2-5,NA,TGCGCCAGCAGCCACTTTCTAGCGAACCAAGAGACCCAGTACTTC,CASSHFLANQETQYF
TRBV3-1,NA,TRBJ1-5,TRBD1,TGTGCCAGCAGCTCCGGGACAGATTATCAGCCCCAGCATTTT,CASSSGTDYQPQHF
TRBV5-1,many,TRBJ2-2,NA,TGCGCCAGCAGCTTGAACCTGACCGGGGAGCTGTTTTTT,CASSLNLTGELFF
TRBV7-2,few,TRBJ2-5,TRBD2,TGTGCCAGCAGCTCCACTAGCGGGGGGGCGAAGACCCAGTACTTC,CASSSTSGGAKTQYF
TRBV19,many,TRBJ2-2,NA,TGTGCCAGTACTGATGACAGAGGGGCAGGGGAGCTGTTTTTT,CASTDDRGAGELFF
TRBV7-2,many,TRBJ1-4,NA,TGTGCCAGCAGTATGGACATTACAACTAATGAAAAACTGTTTTTT,CASSMDITTNEKLFF
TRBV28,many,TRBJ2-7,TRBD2,TGTGCCAGCAAATTCAGGAGTTGGCGGGGGGGCCCTAAGGCGTTGCAGTACTTC,CASKFRSWRGGPKALQYF
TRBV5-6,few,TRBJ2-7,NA,TGTGCCAGCAGGGGGGTCCCGGCCGAGCAGTACTTC,CASRGVPAEQYF
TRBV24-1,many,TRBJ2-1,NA,TGTGCCACTCAGCCAGGACCTTACAATGAGCAGTTCTTC,CATQPGPYNEQFF
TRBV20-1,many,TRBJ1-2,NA,TGCAGTGCTAGAGAATCGGGGTTAGATTACTCCTATGGCTACACCTTC,CSARESGLDYSYGYTF
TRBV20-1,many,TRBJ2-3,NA,TGCAGTGCTAGATCGGGACTCCAGGCGCAGTATTTT,CSARSGLQAQYF
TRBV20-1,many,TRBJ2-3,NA,TGCAGTGCTAGTCCTCCTCGGGGGCCAGATACGCAGTATTTT,CSASPPRGPDTQYF
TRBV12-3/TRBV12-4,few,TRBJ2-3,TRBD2,TGTGCCAGCAGTTTTTCCGGGGGGACGAGCACAGATACGCAGTATTTT,CASSFSGGTSTDTQYF
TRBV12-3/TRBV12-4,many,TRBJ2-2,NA,TGTGCCAGCAGTCCTGGGCAGTACAGAGACACCGGGGAGCTGTTTTTT,CASSPGQYRDTGELFF
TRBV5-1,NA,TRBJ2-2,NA,TGCGCCAGCAGCCCGACCGTCGGGGACACCGGGGAGCTGTTTTTT,CASSPTVGDTGELFF
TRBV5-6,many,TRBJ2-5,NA,TGTGCCAGCAGCTTCTTAGACGTCGAAGAGACCCAGTACTTC,CASSFLDVEETQYF
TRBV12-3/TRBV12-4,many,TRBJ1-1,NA,TGTGCCAGCACCACCTTTGAGGCGAACACTGAAGCTTTCTTT,CASTTFEANTEAFF
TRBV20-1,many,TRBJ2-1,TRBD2,TGCAGTGCCCCGACTAGCGGGATTTACAATGAGCAGTTCTTC,CSAPTSGIYNEQFF
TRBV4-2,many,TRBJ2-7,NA,TGTGCCAGCAGCCAAGATCGGGGGAATGCCTACGAGCAGTACTTC,CASSQDRGNAYEQYF
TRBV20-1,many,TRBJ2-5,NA,TGCAGTGCTAGAGACCGGGACCTCGGGCAGACCCAGTACTTC,CSARDRDLGQTQYF
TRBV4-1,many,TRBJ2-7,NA,TGCGCCAGCAGCCTCGCCGGGCCCTACGAGCAGTACTTC,CASSLAGPYEQYF
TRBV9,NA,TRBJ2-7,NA,TGTGCCAGCAGCTCCGGGACAAGTACCGAGCAGTACTTC,CASSSGTSTEQYF
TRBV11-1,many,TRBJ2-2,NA,TGTGCCAGCAGCCGACGGGCAGGGTTTACCGGGGAGCTGTTTTTT,CASSRRAGFTGELFF
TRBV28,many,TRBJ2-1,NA,TGTGCCAGCACCAAAAGTGGCGGGCTCTACAATGAGCAGTTCTTC,CASTKSGGLYNEQFF
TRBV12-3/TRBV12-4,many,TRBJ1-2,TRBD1,TGTGCCAGCACCGTGGACAGGGGGGGTGGCTACACCTTC,CASTVDRGGGYTF
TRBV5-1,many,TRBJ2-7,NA,TGCGCCAGCAGACGAGGGGTAGAATACGAGCAGTACTTC,CASRRGVEYEQYF
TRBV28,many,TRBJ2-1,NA,TGTGCCAGCAGTTTTCAGTGGGTTTCCTACAATGAGCAGTTCTTC,CASSFQWVSYNEQFF
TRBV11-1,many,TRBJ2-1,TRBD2,TGTGCCAGCAGCTTAAGGGACATATGGACTAGCGGATATTACAATGAGCAGTTCTTC,CASSLRDIWTSGYYNEQFF
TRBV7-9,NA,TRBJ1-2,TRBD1,TGTGCCAGCAGCTCTCTCTGGGACAGGGCCCGTGATGGCTACACCTTC,CASSSLWDRARDGYTF
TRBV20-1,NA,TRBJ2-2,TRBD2,TGCAGTGCTAGGGGAGCGGGAGGGCCGGTCGGGGAGCTGTTTTTT,CSARGAGGPVGELFF